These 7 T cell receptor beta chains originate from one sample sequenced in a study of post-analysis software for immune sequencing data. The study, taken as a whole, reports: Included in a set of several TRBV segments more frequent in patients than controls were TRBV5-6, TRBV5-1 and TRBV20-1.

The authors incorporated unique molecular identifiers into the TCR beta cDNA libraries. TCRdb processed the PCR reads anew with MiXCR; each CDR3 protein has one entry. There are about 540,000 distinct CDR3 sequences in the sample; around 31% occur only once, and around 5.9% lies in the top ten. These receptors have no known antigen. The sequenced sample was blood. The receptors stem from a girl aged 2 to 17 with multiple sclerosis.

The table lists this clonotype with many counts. The CDR3: CASSREGGFGYQPQHF. The CDR3 DNA follows: TGTGCCAGCAGCCGAGAAGGTGGTTTTGGGTATCAGCCCCAGCATTTT. The rearrangement links TRBV6-1 to TRBJ1-5; D uncertain. V lost 6 bases and J 5 bases, leaving 20 bases between the germline ends. Germline lookup yields CDR1 MNHNS and CDR2 SASEGT. The CDR3 is made up of 16 amino acids.

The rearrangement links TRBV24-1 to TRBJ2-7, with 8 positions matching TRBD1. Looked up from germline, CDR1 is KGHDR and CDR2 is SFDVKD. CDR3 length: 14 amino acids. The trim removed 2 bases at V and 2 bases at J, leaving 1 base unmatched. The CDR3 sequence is CATSDWDRPYEQYF. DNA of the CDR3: TGTGCCACCAGTGATTGGGACAGGCCCTACGAGCAGTACTTC.

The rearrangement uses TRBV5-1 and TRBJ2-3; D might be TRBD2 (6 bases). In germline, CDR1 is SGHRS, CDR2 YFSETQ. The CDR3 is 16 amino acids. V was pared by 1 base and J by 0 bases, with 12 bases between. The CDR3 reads CASSLRSAGSTDTQYF. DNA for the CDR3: TGCGCCAGCAGCTTGAGGAGCGCGGGAAGCACAGATACGCAGTATTTT.

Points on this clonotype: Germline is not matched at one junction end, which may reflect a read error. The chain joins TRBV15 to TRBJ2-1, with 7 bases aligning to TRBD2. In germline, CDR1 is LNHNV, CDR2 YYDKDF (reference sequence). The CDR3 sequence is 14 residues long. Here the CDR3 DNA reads TGTGCCGCCAGCAGAGATCGGGCCTGGGGGGGGGAGTTCTTC. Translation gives CAASRDRAWGGEFF. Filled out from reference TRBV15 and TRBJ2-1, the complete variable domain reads DAMVIQNPRYQVTQFGKPVTLSCSQTLNHNVMYWYQQKSSQAPKLLFHYYDKDFNNEADTPDNFQSRRPNTSFCFLDIRSPGLGDTAMYLCAASRDRAWGGEFFGPGTRLTVL.

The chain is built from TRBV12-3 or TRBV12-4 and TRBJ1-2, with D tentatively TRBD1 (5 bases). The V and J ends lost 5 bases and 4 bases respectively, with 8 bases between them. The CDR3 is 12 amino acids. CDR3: CASSRQSYGYTF. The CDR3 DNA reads TGTGCCAGCAGTCGACAGAGCTATGGCTACACCTTC.

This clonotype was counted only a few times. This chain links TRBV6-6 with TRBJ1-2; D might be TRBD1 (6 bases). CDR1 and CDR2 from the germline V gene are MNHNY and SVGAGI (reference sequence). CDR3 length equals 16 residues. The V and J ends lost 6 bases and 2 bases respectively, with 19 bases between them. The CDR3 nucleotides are TGTGCCAGCAGACGATCCTCGGACAGACCCAACTATGGCTACACCTTC. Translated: CASRRSSDRPNYGYTF.

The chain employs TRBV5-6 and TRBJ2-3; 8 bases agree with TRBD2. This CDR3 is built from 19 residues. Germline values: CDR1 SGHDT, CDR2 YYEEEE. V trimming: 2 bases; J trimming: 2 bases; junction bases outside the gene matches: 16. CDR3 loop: CASSFQRGFLTVLTDTQYF. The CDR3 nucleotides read TGTGCCAGCAGCTTCCAGCGGGGGTTCCTCACCGTCCTCACAGATACGCAGTATTTT.